Presented here are 28 T cell receptor beta chains from one specimen sequenced in a study of cytomegalovirus exposure and HLA in healthy donors. The PCR contained 60 Vbeta and 13 Jbeta primers. Only in-frame clones appear in the TCRdb table, and some are missing; sequencing was by immunoSEQ multiplex PCR. The sample carries roughly 290,000 clones, around nine tenths recorded once. Sequencing used PBMCs. The receptors derive from a woman between 18 and 29 years old in good health and CMV-seronegative.

The chain is built from TRBV19 and TRBJ2-1, with 10 bases identical to TRBD2. Germline trimming cut 3 bases from V and 5 bases from J; bases unmatched to any gene: 1. CDR3 size: 14 residues. Germline V lookup: CDR1 LNHDA, CDR2 SQIVND (reference sequence). The CDR3 DNA follows: TGTGCCAGTAGTATCGGACTAGCGGACAATGAGCAGTTCTTC. Translation: CASSIGLADNEQFF. The variable domain in full, completed from reference TRBV19 and TRBJ2-1, reads DGGITQSPKYLFRKEGQNVTLSCEQNLNHDAMYWYRQDPGQGLRLIYYSQIVNDFQKGDIAEGYSVSREKKESFPLTVTSAQKNPTAFYLCASSIGLADNEQFFGPGTRLTVL.

As to this clone: The junction differs from germline at one of its ends, possibly a read error. The V call is TRBV6-1, the J call TRBJ2-7, with 9 nucleotides matching TRBD1. The germline V gene encodes CDR1 MNHNS and CDR2 SASEGT. The CDR3 sequence is 16 residues long. DNA of the CDR3: TGTGCCATCAGTGAGTCTCGCCGGGACAGGGTCTACGAGCAGTACTTC. This translates into CAISESRRDRVYEQYF.

The genes are TRBV7-8 and TRBJ2-7; D remains unclear. With 5 bases removed from V and 0 bases from J, the gap between germline ends came to 11 bases. In germline, CDR1 is SGHVS, CDR2 FQNEAQ. This CDR3 has 14 amino acids. CDR3 protein: CASSKSVSSYEQYF. The CDR3 DNA reads as TGTGCCAGCAGCAAGTCCGTGAGCTCCTACGAGCAGTACTTC.

The chain couples TRBV13 to TRBJ2-7; 7 bases fit TRBD1. The CDR3 sequence is 14 residues long. The junction had 7 bases not matched to a gene; V was cut back by 4 bases and J by 4 bases. Germline V lookup: CDR1 PRHDT, CDR2 FYEKMQ (reference sequence). CDR3 coding DNA: TGTGCCAGCAGCTCCAGGGGGATTTTGTACGAGCAGTACTTC. It encodes CASSSRGILYEQYF.

The chain links TRBV9 to TRBJ1-1; D possibly corresponds to TRBD1 (5 bases). Per germline, CDR1 SGDLS and CDR2 YYNGEE. The CDR3 contains 14 residues. Trimming removed 2 bases at V and 4 bases at J, with 12 bases between. For the CDR3, the DNA is TGTGCCAGCAGCGTTCAGGGAATGGGCACTGAAGCTTTCTTT. Protein: CASSVQGMGTEAFF.

The CDR3 here is CASSDSLDRGFTEAFF. The CDR3 coding sequence is TGTGCCAGCAGTGATTCTCTGGACAGGGGGTTCACTGAAGCTTTCTTT. J is TRBJ1-1 and V is TRBV25-1, with 10 positions matching TRBD1. Germline trimming cut 3 bases from V and 4 bases from J; bases unmatched to any gene: 8. The CDR3 loop spans 16 amino acids. The germline V gene has CDR1 MGHDK and CDR2 SYGVNS.

The V call is TRBV11-2, the J call TRBJ1-2; a weak D match, TRBD1 (6 bases). CDR3 length: 17 amino acids. Germline loops: CDR1 SGHAT, CDR2 FQNNGV. V lost 1 base and J 4 bases, leaving 19 bases between the germline ends. The CDR3 DNA sequence: TGTGCCAGCAGCTTAGGTTGGGGCGACAGGCAGAGCTATGGCTACACCTTC. It codes for CASSLGWGDRQSYGYTF.

The chain combines TRBV6-5 with TRBJ1-3; D remains ambiguous. Trimming stripped 5 bases from V and 0 bases from J, with 11 bases between. The germline gives CDR1 MNHEY, CDR2 SVGAGI. The CDR3 has 15 residues. The CDR3 DNA reads as TGTGCCAGCAGTCCGTGGACTTCCTCTGGAAACACCATATATTTT. This gives the protein CASSPWTSSGNTIYF.

This chain uses TRBV19 with TRBJ1-5; D gene ambiguous. This CDR3 contains 13 residues. Germline loops: CDR1 LNHDA, CDR2 SQIVND (reference sequence). Trimming shortened V by 3 bases and J by 5 bases, and 8 bases separated the two germline ends. CDR3 in DNA: TGTGCCAGTAGTATTTTCGGTGATCAGCCCCAGCATTTT. Its protein product is CASSIFGDQPQHF.

The gene calls are TRBV7-8 and TRBJ2-1; 9 nucleotides agree with TRBD2. The CDR3 has 19 residues. The germline gives CDR1 SGHVS, CDR2 FQNEAQ. Germline trimming cut 7 bases from V and 1 base from J; bases unmatched to any gene: 17. CDR3 sequence (DNA): TGTGCCAGCAACCTACGGCGGGGGGGTCCCCTGAGGTCCTACAATGAGCAGTTCTTC. Its translation: CASNLRRGGPLRSYNEQFF.

The V and J genes are TRBV5-5 and TRBJ1-2; D is ambiguous. V was shortened by 4 bases and J by 8 bases, with 9 bases between the two germline ends. CDR3 length equals 11 residues. Germline CDR1 SGHKS, CDR2 YYEKEE (reference sequence). The CDR3 sequence: CASSEMRGYTF. The CDR3 DNA follows: TGTGCCAGCAGCGAGATGCGAGGCTACACCTTC.

The rearrangement links TRBV9 to TRBJ2-2, with a possible D match to TRBD2 (5 bases). The germline V gene encodes CDR1 SGDLS and CDR2 YYNGEE. The length of the CDR3 is 14 residues. Deletions cut 0 bases from V and 6 bases from J, with 9 bases between. CDR3 protein: CASSVEGAAGELFF. The CDR3 DNA sequence: TGTGCCAGCAGCGTAGAAGGAGCGGCCGGGGAGCTGTTTTTT.

The chain carries TRBV2 and TRBJ2-5, with D perhaps TRBD2 (5 bases). Trimming cost V 8 bases and J 5 bases, with 12 bases left between them. The CDR3 has 12 amino acids. Germline V gives CDR1 SNHLY, CDR2 FYNNEI. The CDR3 loop reads CASEGIGETQYF. The DNA for the CDR3 is TGTGCCAGCGAGGGAATTGGGGAGACCCAGTACTTC.

This sequence joins TRBV10-3 and TRBJ1-5; TRBD1 agrees at 7 bases. V gave up 4 bases and J gave up 5 bases; unmatched junction bases: 8. The CDR3 runs 15 residues. Germline assignment: CDR1 ENHRY and CDR2 SYGVKD. The CDR3 region is CAISGVDREDQPQHF. CDR3 bases: TGTGCCATCAGTGGGGTAGACAGGGAGGATCAGCCCCAGCATTTT.

V gene TRBV19 combines with J gene TRBJ2-7, with TRBD2 matching over 12 bases. The J segment lost 0 bases and the V segment lost 7 bases, leaving 10 bases of the junction unmatched. The CDR3 covers 17 residues. The V gene's germline CDR1 is LNHDA and CDR2 SQIVND (reference sequence). The CDR3 DNA is TGTGCCAGTATTGGGTGGACTAGCGGGGAGAGCTCCTACGAGCAGTACTTC. It translates to CASIGWTSGESSYEQYF.

The chain carries TRBV6-1 and TRBJ1-4, with D possibly matching TRBD1 (6 bases). There are 17 residues in the CDR3. The ends were cut back, 2 bases at V and 8 bases at J, with 21 bases in the middle. Germline V gene data show CDR1 as MNHNS and CDR2 as SASEGT. In DNA form, the CDR3 reads TGTGCCAGCAGTGAACGGGGGGGCTCTCGAATTGGGGAAAAACTGTTTTTT. Its protein is CASSERGGSRIGEKLFF.

The chain joins TRBV6-1 to TRBJ2-7; a possible D gene is TRBD2 (5 bases). Germline CDR1 is MNHNS and CDR2 is SASEGT. Trimming removed 6 bases at V and 0 bases at J, with 9 bases between. The CDR3 contains 13 residues. The CDR3 nucleotides read TGTGCCAGCAGGGTGGGGAGCTCCTACGAGCAGTACTTC. Its protein product is CASRVGSSYEQYF.

A word on this clone: Sequence at one end of the junction differs from germline and may be a read error. This chain uses TRBV5-4 with TRBJ2-5; D might be TRBD1 (7 bases). The germline gives CDR1 SGHNT, CDR2 YYREEE (reference sequence). The CDR3 has 14 amino acids. CDR3: CASTLSTIAGQQDF. The DNA of the CDR3 is TGTGCCAGCACCCTGAGCACTATCGCGGGACAGCAGGACTTC.

The rearrangement uses TRBV19 and TRBJ2-7; 7 nucleotides line up with TRBD2. Germline CDR1 and CDR2: LNHDA and SQIVND (reference sequence). The length of the CDR3 is 15 residues. The V segment lost 2 bases and the J segment 4 bases; nucleotides outside the gene matches: 8. The CDR3 spells CASSIRGDHLYEQYF. CDR3 DNA: TGTGCCAGTAGTATACGGGGGGACCACCTTTACGAGCAGTACTTC.

The V and J genes are TRBV7-2 and TRBJ2-5; 7 bases line up with TRBD1. TRBJ2-7 matches the DNA end more closely, so the J call is doubtful. Germline CDR1 and CDR2: SGHTA and FQGNSA. The length of the CDR3 is 14 residues. CDR3 amino acids: CASSFGQVIYEQYF. In nucleotides, the CDR3 is TGTGCCAGCAGCTTCGGACAGGTGATCTACGAGCAGTACTTC.

This chain connects TRBV4-1 to TRBJ2-3, with TRBD1 as a possible D gene (6 bases). V lost 0 bases to trimming and J lost 2 bases, with 15 bases between them. Germline V CDR1 and CDR2: MGHRA, YSYEKL. The CDR3 loop spans 17 amino acids. This CDR3 is CASSQDPVRGPTDTQYF. In nucleotides, the CDR3 is TGCGCCAGCAGCCAAGACCCGGTCAGGGGCCCCACAGATACGCAGTATTTT.

The V and J genes are TRBV9 and TRBJ1-6, with D unresolved. The CDR3 runs 16 residues. Deletions cut 0 bases from V and 0 bases from J, with 7 bases between. CDR1 and CDR2 (germline): SGDLS, YYNGEE. CDR3 DNA sequence: TGTGCCAGCAGCGTAGCGGGGAGCTCCTATAATTCACCCCTCCACTTT. Translating gives CASSVAGSSYNSPLHF. Full variable domain (rest looked up from reference TRBV9 and TRBJ1-6): DSGVTQTPKHLITATGQRVTLRCSPRSGDLSVYWYQQSLDQGLQFLIQYYNGEERAKGNILERFSAQQFPDLHSELNLSSLELGDSALYFCASSVAGSSYNSPLHFGNGTRLTVT.

V usage is TRBV5-1 and J usage is TRBJ2-1; 7 bases are a match to TRBD1. CDR3 length: 13 residues. With V trimmed by 4 bases and J by 5 bases, 3 bases remained unmatched. The germline V gene encodes CDR1 SGHRS and CDR2 YFSETQ. The CDR3 here is CASSRQGDNEQFF. The CDR3 DNA sequence: TGCGCCAGCAGCCGGCAGGGGGACAATGAGCAGTTCTTC.

The V call is TRBV29-1, the J call TRBJ2-3; D possibly corresponds to TRBD2 (5 bases). Trimming cost V 3 bases and J 3 bases, with 10 bases left between them. The CDR3 spans 13 residues. Looked up from germline, CDR1 is SQVTM and CDR2 is ANQGSEA. The chain's CDR3 is CSVDKERTDTQYF. CDR3 DNA: TGCAGCGTTGACAAGGAGCGGACAGATACGCAGTATTTT.

The chain carries TRBV10-3 and TRBJ2-5, with D possibly being TRBD2 (6 bases). Looked up from germline, CDR1 is ENHRY and CDR2 is SYGVKD. The CDR3 runs to 14 residues. The ends were cut back, 10 bases at V and 3 bases at J, with 18 bases in the middle. CDR3 sequence reads: CATTRETLKETQYF. CDR3 sequence (DNA): TGTGCCACCACCCGGGAGACTTTAAAAGAGACCCAGTACTTC.

The chain is built from TRBV27 and TRBJ1-2; 8 bases map to TRBD1. CDR3 length: 14 amino acids. The ends lost 3 bases at V and 6 bases at J; junction bases unmatched: 6. The germline V gene has CDR1 MNHEY and CDR2 SMNVEV (reference sequence). The CDR3: CASSFSWTGHGYTF. CDR3 nucleotides: TGTGCCAGCAGTTTCTCATGGACAGGGCATGGCTACACCTTC.

The gene calls are TRBV5-1 and TRBJ2-3; 7 bases map to TRBD2. The trim removed 4 bases at V and 0 bases at J, leaving 5 bases unmatched. The CDR3 has 15 residues. Germline V lookup: CDR1 SGHRS, CDR2 YFSETQ. The CDR3 DNA reads TGCGCCAGCAGCCCCAGCGGGGTTAGCACAGATACGCAGTATTTT. It is translated as CASSPSGVSTDTQYF.

The rearrangement links TRBV6-6 to TRBJ1-4; no clear D gene. This CDR3 has 11 residues. The germline gives CDR1 MNHNY, CDR2 SVGAGI (reference sequence). The V gene lost 7 bases and the J gene lost 8 bases, with 8 bases spanning the gap. DNA of the CDR3: TGTGCCAGCACCACGGGAGAAAAACTGTTTTTT. It encodes CASTTGEKLFF.